The 6 T cell receptor beta chains below all came from one sample that was sequenced in a study of blood T cell repertoires in COVID-19 (TCRdb year 2020). The library was built by means of the immunoSEQ multiplex PCR assay. TCRdb limited this immuneACCESS table to in-frame rearrangements with V and J called. A share of clones is missing; checked studies link under half to unresolved V genes, and the rest is unexplained. This sample gives about 250,000 clones in total; approximately 88% of them show up just once. The ten largest clones represent around 6.5% of the sample. Sequenced input: peripheral blood. These receptor sequences come from a woman in her twenties or thirties with COVID-19, enrolled during active disease.

This chain joins TRBV4-1 and TRBJ1-2; 7 bases line up with TRBD1. The CDR3 sequence is 16 residues long. CDR1 and CDR2 (germline): MGHRA, YSYEKL. After removal of 2 bases from V and 3 bases from J, the junction contained 9 bases not matched to a gene. The CDR3 DNA is TGCGCCAGCAGCCAATTGGAGACAGGGCGCGACTATGGCTACACCTTC. Residues: CASSQLETGRDYGYTF.

This chain uses TRBV6-5 with TRBJ2-7; possibly TRBD2 for D (7 bases). Between the trimmed V and J ends, which lost 5 bases and 6 bases, there was a span of 14 bases. Germline CDR1 is MNHEY and CDR2 is SVGAGI. The CDR3 contains 13 residues. The CDR3 sequence is CASSPLGGGEQYV. CDR3 bases: TGTGCCAGCAGTCCCCTGGGAGGGGGCGAGCAGTACGTC.

There are a few counts of this clone. This chain connects TRBV12-3 or TRBV12-4 to TRBJ2-1, with 8 positions matching TRBD1. This CDR3 is built from 12 residues. V lost 9 bases and J lost 7; bases outside the gene matches: 5. CDR3 in DNA: TGTGCCAGTGGGCAGGGGGCTAATGAGCAGTTCTTC. The encoded protein is CASGQGANEQFF.

In its sample, this clone was seen a few times. Different DNA sequences within this sample yield the same CDR3. The chain couples TRBV5-1 to TRBJ1-5; possible D gene TRBD1, 6 bases. The CDR3 totals 15 residues. V was shortened by 0 bases and J by 2 bases, with 9 bases between the two germline ends. The V gene's germline CDR1 is SGHRS and CDR2 YFSETQ. The CDR3 region is CASSLGQGRNQPQHF. CDR3 DNA sequence: TGCGCCAGCAGCTTGGGGCAGGGGCGCAATCAGCCCCAGCATTTT.

The chain links TRBV28 to TRBJ2-3, with 7 bases that match TRBD1. The germline CDR1 and CDR2 sequences are MDHEN and SYDVKM. This CDR3 spans 15 amino acids. V lost 5 bases and J lost 3; bases outside the gene matches: 8. The CDR3 is CASSPDRVRTDTQYF. The CDR3 nucleotides read TGTGCCAGCAGTCCCGACAGGGTGAGGACAGATACGCAGTATTTT.

The chain has TRBV6-5 and TRBJ2-7; D ambiguous. Germline V gives CDR1 MNHEY, CDR2 SVGAGI. Trimming stripped 0 bases from V and 13 bases from J, with 10 bases between. CDR3 length: 11 residues. CDR3 nucleotides: TGTGCCAGCAGTTACTCCTGGGCCGTCTACTTC. It encodes CASSYSWAVYF.